This T cell receptor beta chain was retrieved from a study of blood T cell repertoires in COVID-19. Study-level background: Sites across the United States, Italy and Spain contributed samples from acute and convalescent COVID-19. T cells, B-cell-depleted T cells, or PBMCs supplied cDNA or gDNA.

Per the original methods: The assay estimated nucleated cells by amplifying reference gene primers. The repertoire was sequenced with immunoSEQ multiplex PCR; TCRdb's copy has only in-frame clones and lacks some. The V and J calls and the clone size are those of that table, but D and trimming were determined from the DNA. The sample carries 220,000 or so clones, 80% to 85% recorded once. The germline V and J ends were trimmed by 0 bases and 0 bases, with 10 bases remaining between them. The CDR3 sequence is 16 residues long. Germline lookup yields CDR1 SGHRS and CDR2 YFSETQ. This clone was seen just once.

The sample consisted of peripheral blood. The V call is TRBV5-1, the J call TRBJ1-3; a weak D match, TRBD1 (5 bases). The TCR originated in a woman aged 60-70 years with acute or convalescent COVID-19. The DNA of the CDR3 is TGCGCCAGCAGCTTGGGACAGACTAGCTCTGGAAACACCATATATTTT. Translated: CASSLGQTSSGNTIYF.